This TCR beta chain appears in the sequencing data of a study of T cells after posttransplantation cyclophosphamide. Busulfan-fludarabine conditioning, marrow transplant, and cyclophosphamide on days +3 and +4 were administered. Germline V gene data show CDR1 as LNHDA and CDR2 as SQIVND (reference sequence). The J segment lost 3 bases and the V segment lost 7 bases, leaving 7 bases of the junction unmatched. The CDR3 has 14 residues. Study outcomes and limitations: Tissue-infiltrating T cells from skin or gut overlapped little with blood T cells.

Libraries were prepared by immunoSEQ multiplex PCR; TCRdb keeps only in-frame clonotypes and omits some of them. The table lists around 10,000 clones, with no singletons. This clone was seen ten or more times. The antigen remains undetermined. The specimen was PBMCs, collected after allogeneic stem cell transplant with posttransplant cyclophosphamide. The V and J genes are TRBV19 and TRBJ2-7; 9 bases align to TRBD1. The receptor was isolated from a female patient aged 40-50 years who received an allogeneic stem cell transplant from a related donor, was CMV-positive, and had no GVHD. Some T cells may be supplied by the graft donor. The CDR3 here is CASNTGTGYYEQYF. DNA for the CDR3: TGTGCCAGTAATACCGGGACAGGGTACTACGAGCAGTACTTC.